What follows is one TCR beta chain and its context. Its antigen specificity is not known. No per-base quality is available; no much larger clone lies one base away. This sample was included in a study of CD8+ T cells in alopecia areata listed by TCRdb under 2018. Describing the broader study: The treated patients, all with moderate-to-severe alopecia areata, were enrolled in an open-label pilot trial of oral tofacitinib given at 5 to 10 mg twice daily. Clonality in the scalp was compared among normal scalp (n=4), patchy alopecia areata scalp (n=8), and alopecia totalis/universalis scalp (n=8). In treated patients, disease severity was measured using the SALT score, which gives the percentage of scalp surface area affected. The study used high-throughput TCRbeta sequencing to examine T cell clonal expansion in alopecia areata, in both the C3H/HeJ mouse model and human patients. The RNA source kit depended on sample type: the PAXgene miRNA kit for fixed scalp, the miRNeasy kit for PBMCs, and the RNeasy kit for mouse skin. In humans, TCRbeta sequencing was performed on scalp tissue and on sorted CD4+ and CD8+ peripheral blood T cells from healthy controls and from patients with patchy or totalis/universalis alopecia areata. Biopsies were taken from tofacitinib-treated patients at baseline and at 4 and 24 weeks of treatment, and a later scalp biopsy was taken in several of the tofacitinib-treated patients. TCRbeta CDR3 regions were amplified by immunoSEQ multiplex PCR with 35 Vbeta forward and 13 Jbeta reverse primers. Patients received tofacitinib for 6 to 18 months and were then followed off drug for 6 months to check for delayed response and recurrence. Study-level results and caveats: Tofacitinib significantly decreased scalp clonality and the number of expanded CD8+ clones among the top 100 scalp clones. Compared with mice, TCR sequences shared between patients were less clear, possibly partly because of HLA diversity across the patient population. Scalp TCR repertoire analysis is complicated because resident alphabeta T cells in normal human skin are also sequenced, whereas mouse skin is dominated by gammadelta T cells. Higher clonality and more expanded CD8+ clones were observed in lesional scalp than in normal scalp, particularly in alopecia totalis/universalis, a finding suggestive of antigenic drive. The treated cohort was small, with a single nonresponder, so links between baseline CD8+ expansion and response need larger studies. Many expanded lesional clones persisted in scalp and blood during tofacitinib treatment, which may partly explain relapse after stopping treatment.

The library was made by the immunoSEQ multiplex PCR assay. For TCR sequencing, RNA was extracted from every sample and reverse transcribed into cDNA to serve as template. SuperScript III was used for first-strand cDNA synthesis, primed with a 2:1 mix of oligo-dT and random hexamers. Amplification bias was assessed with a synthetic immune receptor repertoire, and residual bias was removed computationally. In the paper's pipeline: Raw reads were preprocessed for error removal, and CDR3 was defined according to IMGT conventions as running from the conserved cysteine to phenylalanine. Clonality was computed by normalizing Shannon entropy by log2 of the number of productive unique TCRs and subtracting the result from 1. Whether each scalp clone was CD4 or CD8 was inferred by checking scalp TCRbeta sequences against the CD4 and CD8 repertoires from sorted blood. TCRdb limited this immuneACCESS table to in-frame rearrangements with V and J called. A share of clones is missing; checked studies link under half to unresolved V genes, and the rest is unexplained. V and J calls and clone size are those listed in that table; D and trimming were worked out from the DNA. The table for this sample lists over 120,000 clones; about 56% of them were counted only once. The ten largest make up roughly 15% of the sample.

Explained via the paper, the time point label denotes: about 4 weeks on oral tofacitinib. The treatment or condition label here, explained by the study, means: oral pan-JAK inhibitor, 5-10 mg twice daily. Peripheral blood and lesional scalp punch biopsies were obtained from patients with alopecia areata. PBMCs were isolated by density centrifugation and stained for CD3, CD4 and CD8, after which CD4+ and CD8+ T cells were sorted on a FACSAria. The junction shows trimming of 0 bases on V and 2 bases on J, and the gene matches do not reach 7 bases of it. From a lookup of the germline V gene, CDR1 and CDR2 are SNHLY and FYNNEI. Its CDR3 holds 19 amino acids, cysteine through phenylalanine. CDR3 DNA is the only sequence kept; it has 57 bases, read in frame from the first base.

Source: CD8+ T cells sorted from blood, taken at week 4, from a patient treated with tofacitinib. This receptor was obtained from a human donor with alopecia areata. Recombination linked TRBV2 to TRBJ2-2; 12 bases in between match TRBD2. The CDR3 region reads CASSEATSGGRTNTGELFF. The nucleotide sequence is TGTGCCAGCAGTGAAGCTACTAGCGGGGGGCGAACCAACACCGGGGAGCTGTTTTTT.